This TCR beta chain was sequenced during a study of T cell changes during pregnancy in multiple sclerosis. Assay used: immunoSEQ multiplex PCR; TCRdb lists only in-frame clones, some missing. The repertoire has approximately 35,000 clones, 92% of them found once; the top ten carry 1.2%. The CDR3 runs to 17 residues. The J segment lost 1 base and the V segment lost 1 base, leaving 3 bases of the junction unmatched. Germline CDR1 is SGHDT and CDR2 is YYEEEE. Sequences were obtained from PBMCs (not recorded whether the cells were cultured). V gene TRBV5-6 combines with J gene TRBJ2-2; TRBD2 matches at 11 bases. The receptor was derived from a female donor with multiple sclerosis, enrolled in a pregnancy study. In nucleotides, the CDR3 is TGTGCCAGCAGCTTGAAAACTAGCGGGAGGAACACCGGGGAGCTGTTTTTT. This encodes CASSLKTSGRNTGELFF.